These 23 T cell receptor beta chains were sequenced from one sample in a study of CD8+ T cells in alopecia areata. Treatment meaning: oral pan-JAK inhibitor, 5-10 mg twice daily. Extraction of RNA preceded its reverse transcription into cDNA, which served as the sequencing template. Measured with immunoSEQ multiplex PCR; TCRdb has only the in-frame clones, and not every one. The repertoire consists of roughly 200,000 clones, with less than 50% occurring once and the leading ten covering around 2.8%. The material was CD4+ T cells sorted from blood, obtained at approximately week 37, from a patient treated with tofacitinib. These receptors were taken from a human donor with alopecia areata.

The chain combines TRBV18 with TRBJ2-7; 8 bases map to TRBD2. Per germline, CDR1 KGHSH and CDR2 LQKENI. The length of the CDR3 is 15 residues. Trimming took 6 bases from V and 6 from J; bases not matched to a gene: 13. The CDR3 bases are TGTGCCAGCTCGCTCCCCGGGACTAGGGGTCTCGAGCAGTACTTC. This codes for CASSLPGTRGLEQYF.

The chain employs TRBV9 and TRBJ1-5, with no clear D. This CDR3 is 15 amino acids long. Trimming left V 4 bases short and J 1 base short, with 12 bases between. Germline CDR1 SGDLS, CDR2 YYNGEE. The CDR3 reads CASSPDGRSNQPQHF. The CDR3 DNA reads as TGTGCCAGCAGCCCGGACGGCCGCAGCAATCAGCCCCAGCATTTT.

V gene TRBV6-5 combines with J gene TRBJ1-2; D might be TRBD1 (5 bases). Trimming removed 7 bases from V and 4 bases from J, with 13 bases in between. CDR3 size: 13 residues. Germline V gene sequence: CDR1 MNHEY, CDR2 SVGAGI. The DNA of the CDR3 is TGTGCCAGCAACCCAGGGTCCGGCTATGGCTACACCTTC. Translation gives CASNPGSGYGYTF.

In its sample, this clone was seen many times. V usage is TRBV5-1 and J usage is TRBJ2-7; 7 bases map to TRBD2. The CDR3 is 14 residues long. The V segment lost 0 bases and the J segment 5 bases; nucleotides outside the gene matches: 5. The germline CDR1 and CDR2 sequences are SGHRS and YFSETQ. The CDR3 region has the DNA TGCGCCAGCAGCTTGGCTGGGGCGGGGGACGAGCAGTACTTC. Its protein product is CASSLAGAGDEQYF.

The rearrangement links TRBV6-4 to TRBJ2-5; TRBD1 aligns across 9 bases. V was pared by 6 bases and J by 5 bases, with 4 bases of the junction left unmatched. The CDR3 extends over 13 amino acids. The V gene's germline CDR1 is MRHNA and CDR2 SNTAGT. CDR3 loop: CASSQTGGETQYF. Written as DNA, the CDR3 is TGTGCCAGCAGCCAAACAGGGGGCGAGACCCAGTACTTC.

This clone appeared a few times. CDR3: CASKLGEETQYF. Here the CDR3 DNA reads TGTGCCAGCAAGTTGGGAGAAGAGACCCAGTACTTC. The rearrangement links TRBV6-1 to TRBJ2-5; tentatively, D is TRBD2 (5 bases). Trimming shortened V by 7 bases and J by 3 bases, and 9 bases separated the two germline ends. The CDR3 runs to 12 residues. CDR1 is MNHNS and CDR2 is SASEGT in the germline V gene.

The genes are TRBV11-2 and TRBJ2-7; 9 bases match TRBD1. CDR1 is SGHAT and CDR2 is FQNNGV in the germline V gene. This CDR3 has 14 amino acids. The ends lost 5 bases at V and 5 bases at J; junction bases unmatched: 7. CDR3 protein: CASSIGQGSHEQYF. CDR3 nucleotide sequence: TGTGCCAGCAGCATCGGACAGGGGAGCCACGAGCAGTACTTC. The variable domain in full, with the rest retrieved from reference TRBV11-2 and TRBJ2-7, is EAGVAQSPRYKIIEKRQSVAFWCNPISGHATLYWYQQILGQGPKLLIQFQNNGVVDDSQLPKDRFSAERLKGVDSTLKIQPAKLEDSAVYLCASSIGQGSHEQYFGPGTRLTVT.

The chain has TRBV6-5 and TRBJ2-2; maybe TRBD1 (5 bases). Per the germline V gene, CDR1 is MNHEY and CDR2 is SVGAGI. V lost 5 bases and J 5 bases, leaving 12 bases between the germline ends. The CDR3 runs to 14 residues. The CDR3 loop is CASSQGVRTGELFF. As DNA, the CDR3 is TGTGCCAGCAGTCAGGGCGTGAGGACCGGGGAGCTGTTTTTT.

The CDR3 bases are TGTGCCAGCAGTCGAGGGCCCCGGTGGGGTCAGCCCCAGCATTTT. Translation gives CASSRGPRWGQPQHF. The V gene is TRBV6-5, the J gene TRBJ1-5; D not certain. V was trimmed by 5 bases and J by 6 bases, leaving 17 bases between them. The CDR3 extends over 15 amino acids. Germline V gene sequence: CDR1 MNHEY, CDR2 SVGAGI.

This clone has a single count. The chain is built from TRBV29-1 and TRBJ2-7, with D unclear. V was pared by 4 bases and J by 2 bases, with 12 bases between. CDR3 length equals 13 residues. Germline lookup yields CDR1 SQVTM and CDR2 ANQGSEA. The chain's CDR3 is CSVGGKTTYEQYF. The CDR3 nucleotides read TGCAGCGTTGGTGGCAAAACGACCTACGAGCAGTACTTC.

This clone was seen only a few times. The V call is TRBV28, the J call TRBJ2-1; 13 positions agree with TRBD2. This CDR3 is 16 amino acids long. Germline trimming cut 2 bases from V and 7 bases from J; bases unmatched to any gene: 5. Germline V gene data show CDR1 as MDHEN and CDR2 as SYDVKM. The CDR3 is CASSLVRTSGRNEQFF. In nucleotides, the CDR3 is TGTGCCAGCAGTTTAGTCAGGACTAGCGGGAGAAATGAGCAGTTCTTC.

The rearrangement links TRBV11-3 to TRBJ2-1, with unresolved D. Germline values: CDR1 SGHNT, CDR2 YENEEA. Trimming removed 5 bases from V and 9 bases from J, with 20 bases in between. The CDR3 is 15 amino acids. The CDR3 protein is CASSQRAAGFGEQFF. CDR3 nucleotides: TGTGCCAGCAGCCAAAGGGCGGCCGGCTTCGGTGAGCAGTTCTTC.

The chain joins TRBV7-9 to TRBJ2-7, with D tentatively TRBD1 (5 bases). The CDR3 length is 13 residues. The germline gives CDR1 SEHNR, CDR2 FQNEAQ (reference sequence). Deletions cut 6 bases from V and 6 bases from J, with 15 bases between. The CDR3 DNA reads TGTGCCAGCAGTCTAGGACATGCCTTCGAGCAGTACTTC. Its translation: CASSLGHAFEQYF.

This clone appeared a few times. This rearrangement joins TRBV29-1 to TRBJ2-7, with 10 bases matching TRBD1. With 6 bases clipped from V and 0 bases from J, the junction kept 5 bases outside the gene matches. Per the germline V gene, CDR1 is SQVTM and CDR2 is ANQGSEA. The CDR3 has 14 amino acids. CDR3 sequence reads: CSVGDRGRSYEQYF. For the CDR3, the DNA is TGCAGCGTGGGAGACAGGGGGCGCTCCTACGAGCAGTACTTC.

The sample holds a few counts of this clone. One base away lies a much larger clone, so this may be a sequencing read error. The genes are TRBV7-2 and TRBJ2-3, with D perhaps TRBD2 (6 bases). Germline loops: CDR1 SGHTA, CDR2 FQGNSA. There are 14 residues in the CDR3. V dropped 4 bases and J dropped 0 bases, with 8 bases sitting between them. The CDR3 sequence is CASSSGLSTDTQYF. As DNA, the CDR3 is TGTGCCAGCAGCTCGGGACTTAGCACAGATACGCAGTATTTT.

The CDR3: CASTSGQGALGYGYTF. The CDR3 DNA sequence: TGTGCCAGTACCTCGGGACAGGGGGCCTTGGGCTATGGCTACACCTTC. The chain uses TRBV19 and TRBJ1-2; the match to TRBD1 covers 12 bases. CDR3 size: 16 residues. Germline V gene sequence: CDR1 LNHDA, CDR2 SQIVND (reference sequence). The V and J ends lost 7 bases and 4 bases, in that order; junction bases with no gene match: 10.

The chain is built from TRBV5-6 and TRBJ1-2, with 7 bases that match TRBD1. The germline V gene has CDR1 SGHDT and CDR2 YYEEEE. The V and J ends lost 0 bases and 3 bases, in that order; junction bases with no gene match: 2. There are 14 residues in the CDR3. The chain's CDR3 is CASSLVGQDYGYTF. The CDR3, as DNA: TGTGCCAGCAGCTTGGTTGGACAGGACTATGGCTACACCTTC.

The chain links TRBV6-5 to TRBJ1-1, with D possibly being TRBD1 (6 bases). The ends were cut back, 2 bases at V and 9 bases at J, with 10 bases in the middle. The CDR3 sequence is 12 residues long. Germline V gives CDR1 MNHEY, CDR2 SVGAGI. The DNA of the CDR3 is TGTGCCAGCAGTTACCAACAGGGAAAAGCTTTCTTT. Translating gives CASSYQQGKAFF.

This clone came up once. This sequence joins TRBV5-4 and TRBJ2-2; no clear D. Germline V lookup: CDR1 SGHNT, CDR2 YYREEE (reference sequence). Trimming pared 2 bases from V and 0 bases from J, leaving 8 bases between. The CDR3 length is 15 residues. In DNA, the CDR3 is TGTGCCAGCAGCTTTAACGGAGCGAACACCGGGGAGCTGTTTTTT. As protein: CASSFNGANTGELFF.

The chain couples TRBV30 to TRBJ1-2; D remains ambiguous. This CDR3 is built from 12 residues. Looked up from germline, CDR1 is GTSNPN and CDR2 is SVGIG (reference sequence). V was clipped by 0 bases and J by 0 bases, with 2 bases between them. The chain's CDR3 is CAWSVTNYGYTF. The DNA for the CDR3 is TGTGCCTGGAGTGTAACTAACTATGGCTACACCTTC. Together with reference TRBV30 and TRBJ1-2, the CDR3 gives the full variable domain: SQTIHQWPATLVQPVGSPLSLECTVEGTSNPNLYWYRQAAGRGLQLLFYSVGIGQISSEVPQNLSASRPQDRQFILSSKKLLLSDSGFYLCAWSVTNYGYTFGSGTRLTVV.

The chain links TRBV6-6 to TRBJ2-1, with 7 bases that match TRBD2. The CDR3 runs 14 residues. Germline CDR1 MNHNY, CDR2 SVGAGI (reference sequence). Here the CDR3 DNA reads TGTGCAGCAGAAGGGCTAGCGGAGAGGAATGAGCAGTTCTTC. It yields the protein CAAEGLAERNEQFF.

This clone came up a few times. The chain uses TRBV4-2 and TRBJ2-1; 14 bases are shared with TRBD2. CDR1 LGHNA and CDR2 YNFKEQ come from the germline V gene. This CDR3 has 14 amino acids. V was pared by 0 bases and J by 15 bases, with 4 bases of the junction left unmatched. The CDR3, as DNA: TGTGCCAGCAGCCAAGAGGGGACTAGCGGGAGACCGTTCTTC. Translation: CASSQEGTSGRPFF.

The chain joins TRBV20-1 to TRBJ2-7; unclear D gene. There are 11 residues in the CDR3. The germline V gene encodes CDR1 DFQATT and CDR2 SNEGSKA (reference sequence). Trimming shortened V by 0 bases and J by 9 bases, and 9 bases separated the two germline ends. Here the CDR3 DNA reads TGCAGTGCTAGAGATAAGGGCGGGCAGTACTTC. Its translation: CSARDKGGQYF.